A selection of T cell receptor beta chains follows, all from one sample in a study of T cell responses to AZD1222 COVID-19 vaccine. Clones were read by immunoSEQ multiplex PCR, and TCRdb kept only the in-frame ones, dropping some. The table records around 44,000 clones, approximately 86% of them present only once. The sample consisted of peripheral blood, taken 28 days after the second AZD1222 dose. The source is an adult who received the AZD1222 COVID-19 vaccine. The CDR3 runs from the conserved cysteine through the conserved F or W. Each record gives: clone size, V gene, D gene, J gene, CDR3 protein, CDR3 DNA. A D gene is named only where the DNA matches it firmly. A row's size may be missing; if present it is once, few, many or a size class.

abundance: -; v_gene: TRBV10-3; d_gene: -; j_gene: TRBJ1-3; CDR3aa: CAISDRQNVEGNTIYF; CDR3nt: TGTGCCATCAGTGACAGACAAAACGTAGAGGGAAACACCATATATTTT
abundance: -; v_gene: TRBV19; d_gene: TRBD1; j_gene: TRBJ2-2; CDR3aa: CASSVQGAGGELFF; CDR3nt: TGTGCCAGTAGTGTTCAGGGGGCTGGCGGGGAGCTGTTTTTT
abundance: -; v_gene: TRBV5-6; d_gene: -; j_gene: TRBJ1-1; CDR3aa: CASSDMNTEAFF; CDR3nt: TGTGCCAGCAGCGATATGAACACTGAAGCTTTCTTT
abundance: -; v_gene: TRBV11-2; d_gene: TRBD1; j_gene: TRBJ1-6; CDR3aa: CASSPGTGDDSPLHF; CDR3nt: TGTGCCAGCAGCCCCGGGACAGGGGACGATTCACCCCTCCACTTT
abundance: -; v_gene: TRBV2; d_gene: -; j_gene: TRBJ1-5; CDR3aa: CASTGPGLSNQPQHF; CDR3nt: TGTGCCAGCACGGGTCCGGGACTTAGCAATCAGCCCCAGCATTTT
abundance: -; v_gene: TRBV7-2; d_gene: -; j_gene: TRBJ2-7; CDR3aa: CASSPGGREQYF; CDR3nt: TGTGCCAGCAGCCCCGGAGGGAGGGAGCAGTACTTC
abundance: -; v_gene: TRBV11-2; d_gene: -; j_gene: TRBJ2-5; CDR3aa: CASSLTQPGLISEETQYF; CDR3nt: TGTGCCAGCAGCTTAACTCAACCAGGGTTAATAAGCGAAGAGACCCAGTACTTC
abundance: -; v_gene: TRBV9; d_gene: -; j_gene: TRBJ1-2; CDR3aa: CASSFYTAGDDGYTF; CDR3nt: TGTGCCAGCAGCTTTTATACGGCGGGGGATGATGGCTACACCTTC
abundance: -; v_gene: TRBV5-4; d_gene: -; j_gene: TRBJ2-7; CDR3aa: CASSLGTYEQYF; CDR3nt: TGTGCCAGCAGCTTGGGGACCTACGAGCAGTACTTC
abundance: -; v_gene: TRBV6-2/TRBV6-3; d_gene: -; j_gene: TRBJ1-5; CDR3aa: CASSYSGTPSNQPQHF; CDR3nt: TGTGCCAGCAGTTACTCGGGGACCCCTAGCAATCAGCCCCAGCATTTT
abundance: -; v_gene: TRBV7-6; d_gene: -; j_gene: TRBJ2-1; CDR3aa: CASTPGEGRSYNEQFF; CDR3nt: TGTGCCAGCACCCCAGGGGAGGGGAGATCCTACAATGAGCAGTTCTTC
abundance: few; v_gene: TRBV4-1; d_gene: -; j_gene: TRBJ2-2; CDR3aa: CASSQERRVNTGELFF; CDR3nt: TGCGCCAGCAGCCAAGAGAGGCGGGTTAACACCGGGGAGCTGTTTTTT
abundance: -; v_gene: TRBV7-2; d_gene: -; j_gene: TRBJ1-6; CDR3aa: CASSLLGPMSSYNSPLHF; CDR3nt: TGTGCCAGCAGCTTATTGGGACCGATGAGCTCCTATAATTCACCCCTCCACTTT
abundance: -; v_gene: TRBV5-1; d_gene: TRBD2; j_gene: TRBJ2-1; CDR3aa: CASSLVGLAGGLFDEQFF; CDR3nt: TGCGCCAGCAGCTTGGTGGGGCTAGCGGGAGGGCTTTTCGATGAGCAGTTCTTC
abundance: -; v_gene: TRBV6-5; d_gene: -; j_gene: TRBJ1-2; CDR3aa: CASKGEGVGGYGYTF; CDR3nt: TGTGCCAGCAAAGGCGAGGGGGTTGGGGGCTATGGCTACACCTTC
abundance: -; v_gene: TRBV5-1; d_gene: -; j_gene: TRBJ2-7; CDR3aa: CASRLAGYEQYF; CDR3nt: TGCGCCAGCAGATTGGCAGGGTACGAGCAGTACTTC
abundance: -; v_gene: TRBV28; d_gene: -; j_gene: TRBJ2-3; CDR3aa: CASSRVWNTDTQYF; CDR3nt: TGTGCCAGCAGTCGGGTTTGGAACACAGATACGCAGTATTTT
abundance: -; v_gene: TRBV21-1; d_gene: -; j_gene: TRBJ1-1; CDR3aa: CASSTHRGHFKTEAFF; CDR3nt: TGTGCCAGCAGCACCCACAGGGGGCATTTTAAAACTGAAGCTTTCTTT
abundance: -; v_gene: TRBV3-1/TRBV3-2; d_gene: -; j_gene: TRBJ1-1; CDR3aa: CASSGTVNTEAFF; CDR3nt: TGTGCCAGCTCCGGGACGGTGAACACTGAAGCTTTCTTT
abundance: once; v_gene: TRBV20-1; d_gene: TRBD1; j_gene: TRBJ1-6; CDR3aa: CSASVPGQGANSPLHF; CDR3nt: TGCAGTGCTAGTGTGCCGGGACAGGGGGCGAATTCACCCCTCCACTTT
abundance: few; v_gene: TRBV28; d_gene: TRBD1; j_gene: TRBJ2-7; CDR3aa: CASMGDRGLGEQYF; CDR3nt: TGTGCCAGCATGGGGGACAGGGGGTTGGGAGAGCAGTACTTC
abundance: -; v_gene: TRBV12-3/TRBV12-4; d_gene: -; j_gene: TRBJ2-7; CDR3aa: CASSMTAYEQYF; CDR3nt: TGTGCCAGCAGTATGACAGCCTACGAGCAGTACTTC
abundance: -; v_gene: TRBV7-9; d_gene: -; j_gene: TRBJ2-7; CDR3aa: CASSLDISSYEQYF; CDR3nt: TGTGCCAGCAGCTTAGATATCTCCTCGTACGAGCAGTACTTC
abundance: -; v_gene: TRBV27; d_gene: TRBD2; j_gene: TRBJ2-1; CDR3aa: CASSLVAGGPVGEQFF; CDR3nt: TGTGCCAGCAGTTTGGTAGCGGGAGGGCCGGTTGGTGAGCAGTTCTTC
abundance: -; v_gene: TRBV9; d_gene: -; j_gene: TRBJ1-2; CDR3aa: CASSGWGNGYTF; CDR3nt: TGTGCCAGCAGCGGCTGGGGGAATGGCTACACCTTC
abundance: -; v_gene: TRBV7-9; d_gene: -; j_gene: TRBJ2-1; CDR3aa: CASSLWGLRARDYNEQFF; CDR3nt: TGTGCCAGCAGCTTATGGGGTCTTCGAGCGCGTGACTACAATGAGCAGTTCTTC
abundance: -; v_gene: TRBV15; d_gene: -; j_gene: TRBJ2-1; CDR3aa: CATSRDNSADEQFF; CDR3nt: TGTGCCACCAGCAGAGATAATAGCGCGGATGAGCAGTTCTTC
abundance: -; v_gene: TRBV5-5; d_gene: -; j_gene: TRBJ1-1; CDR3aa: CASSFEAGRGTEAFF; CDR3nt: TGTGCCAGCAGCTTCGAAGCAGGGAGGGGAACTGAAGCTTTCTTT
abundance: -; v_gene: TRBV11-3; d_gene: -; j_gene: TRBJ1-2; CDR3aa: CASSPTGGTNYGYTF; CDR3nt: TGTGCCAGCAGCCCTACGGGGGGGACCAACTATGGCTACACCTTC
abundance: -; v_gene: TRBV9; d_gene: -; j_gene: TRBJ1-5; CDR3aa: CASSVGRSNQPQHF; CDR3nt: TGTGCCAGCAGCGTAGGTCGTAGCAATCAGCCCCAGCATTTT
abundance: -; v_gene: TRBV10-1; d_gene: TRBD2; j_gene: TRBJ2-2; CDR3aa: CASTPGLAGRQNTGELFF; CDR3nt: TGCGCCAGCACCCCGGGACTAGCGGGCAGACAGAACACCGGGGAGCTGTTTTTT
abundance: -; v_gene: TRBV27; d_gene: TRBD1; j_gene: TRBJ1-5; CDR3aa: CASGWTGINQPQHF; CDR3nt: TGTGCCAGCGGCTGGACAGGGATCAATCAGCCCCAGCATTTT
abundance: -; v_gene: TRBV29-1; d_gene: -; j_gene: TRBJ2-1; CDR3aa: CSGTLGGYNEQFF; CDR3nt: TGCAGCGGGACCCTCGGGGGATACAATGAGCAGTTCTTC
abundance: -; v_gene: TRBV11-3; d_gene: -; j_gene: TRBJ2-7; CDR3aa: CASSSFGTPYEQYF; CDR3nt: TGTGCCAGCAGTTCATTCGGGACTCCCTACGAGCAGTACTTC
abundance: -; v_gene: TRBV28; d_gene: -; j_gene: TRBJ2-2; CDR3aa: CASKRDLTNTGELFF; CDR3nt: TGTGCCAGCAAAAGGGACCTCACGAACACCGGGGAGCTGTTTTTT
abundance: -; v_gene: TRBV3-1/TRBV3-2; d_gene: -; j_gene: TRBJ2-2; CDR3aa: CASSHNLRANTGELFF; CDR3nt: TGTGCCAGCAGCCACAACCTTAGGGCGAACACCGGGGAGCTGTTTTTT
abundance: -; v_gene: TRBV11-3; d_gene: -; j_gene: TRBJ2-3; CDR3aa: CASSLGGDTQYF; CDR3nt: TGTGCCAGCAGCTTAGGGGGGGATACGCAGTATTTT
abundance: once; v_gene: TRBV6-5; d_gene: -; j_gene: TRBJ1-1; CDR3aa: CASSIQRDTEAFF; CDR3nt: TGTGCCAGCAGCATACAAAGGGACACTGAAGCTTTCTTT
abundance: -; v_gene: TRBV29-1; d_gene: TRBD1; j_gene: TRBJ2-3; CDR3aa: CSVARGRTDTQYF; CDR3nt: TGCAGCGTTGCAAGGGGGCGGACAGATACGCAGTATTTT